Below are 25 T cell receptor beta chains sequenced from a single sample in a study of cytomegalovirus exposure and HLA in healthy donors. The PCR used 60 Vbeta and 13 Jbeta primers. Profiled with immunoSEQ multiplex PCR; TCRdb holds only in-frame clones, not every one. The data show about 110,000 clones, with roughly 71% seen just once and about 8.6% held by the top ten. Sequencing was done on a sample of PBMCs. The receptors shown here come from a man aged 18-30 years in good health and CMV-seropositive.

This clone appeared a few times. The J gene is TRBJ1-4, the V gene TRBV28; D uncertain. V gave up 6 bases and J gave up 2 bases, with 10 bases separating them. The CDR3 length is 14 residues. Germline V lookup: CDR1 MDHEN, CDR2 SYDVKM. CDR3 nucleotide sequence: TGTGCCAGCAGCAGCGGTTACACTAATGAAAAACTGTTTTTT. Protein sequence: CASSSGYTNEKLFF.

This clone was detected once. The chain joins TRBV7-9 to TRBJ1-2, with D maybe TRBD1 (5 bases). Germline CDR1 reads SEHNR; CDR2 reads FQNEAQ (reference sequence). CDR3 size: 16 residues. V gave up 5 bases and J gave up 4 bases, with 20 bases separating them. The CDR3 sequence is CASSLPPGGAVYGYTF. DNA of the CDR3: TGTGCCAGCAGCCTGCCGCCGGGAGGGGCTGTCTATGGCTACACCTTC.

The rearrangement uses TRBV5-1 and TRBJ2-7, with 9 bases identical to TRBD1. J was trimmed by 1 base and V by 4 bases; bases with no gene match: 6. Germline V lookup: CDR1 SGHRS, CDR2 YFSETQ. The CDR3 extends over 15 amino acids. The CDR3 DNA is TGCGCCAGCAGCCGGGCCGGGACAGGGTCCTACGAGCAGTACTTC. This gives the protein CASSRAGTGSYEQYF.

The chain recombines TRBV5-4 with TRBJ2-5, with 8 bases that match TRBD2. Trimming cost V 4 bases and J 4 bases; bases outside gene matches: 3. This CDR3 has 13 residues. The germline CDR1 and CDR2 sequences are SGHNT and YYREEE (reference sequence). The CDR3 DNA follows: TGTGCCAGCAGCCGGGCGGGGGGAGAGACCCAGTACTTC. This gives the protein CASSRAGGETQYF.

The DNA of the CDR3 is TGTGCCATACGTACGGGGGGTTGGAACACTGAAGCTTTCTTT. This codes for CAIRTGGWNTEAFF. The J gene is TRBJ1-1, the V gene TRBV28, with a tentative D call TRBD1 (5 bases). Germline CDR1 is MDHEN and CDR2 is SYDVKM. V was shortened by 10 bases and J by 1 base, with 16 bases between the two germline ends. The CDR3 runs to 14 residues.

The V call is TRBV11-2, the J call TRBJ2-3; D is undetermined. With 3 bases removed from V and 5 bases from J, the gap between germline ends came to 9 bases. The germline gives CDR1 SGHAT, CDR2 FQNNGV. The CDR3 is 13 amino acids. In nucleotides, the CDR3 is TGTGCCAGCAGCTTGAGTGTCGAAGATACGCAGTATTTT. Encoded protein: CASSLSVEDTQYF.

This chain joins TRBV30 and TRBJ2-1; unclear D gene. Deletions cut 2 bases from V and 1 base from J, with 9 bases between. Germline CDR1 GTSNPN, CDR2 SVGIG (reference sequence). This CDR3 contains 14 residues. As DNA, the CDR3 is TGTGCCTGGAGTTGGGCAGAGTCCTACAATGAGCAGTTCTTC. Translation: CAWSWAESYNEQFF. The full variable domain, in which reference TRBV30 and TRBJ2-1 provide the parts outside the CDR3, is SQTIHQWPATLVQPVGSPLSLECTVEGTSNPNLYWYRQAAGRGLQLLFYSVGIGQISSEVPQNLSASRPQDRQFILSSKKLLLSDSGFYLCAWSWAESYNEQFFGPGTRLTVL.

The chain links TRBV6-1 to TRBJ1-5; D remains unclear. V was pared by 8 bases and J by 8 bases, with 19 bases between. This CDR3 has 14 residues. Germline V gene lookup returns CDR1 MNHNS and CDR2 SASEGT. The CDR3 sequence: CASVESYTPEPQHF. The CDR3, as DNA: TGTGCCAGCGTGGAGTCCTACACCCCGGAGCCCCAGCATTTT.

The chain couples TRBV5-6 to TRBJ1-2; tentative D call: TRBD1 (5 bases). The germline V gene encodes CDR1 SGHDT and CDR2 YYEEEE. The CDR3 length is 16 residues. Trimming left V 6 bases short and J 4 bases short, with 22 bases between. CDR3 sequence (DNA): TGTGCCAGCAACCCCCGGAGCGGGGGAAGGTCCTATGGCTACACCTTC. Protein product: CASNPRSGGRSYGYTF.

The chain recombines TRBV29-1 with TRBJ2-1, with unresolved D. Deletions cut 7 bases from V and 0 bases from J, with 16 bases between. Germline loops: CDR1 SQVTM, CDR2 ANQGSEA. The CDR3 covers 15 residues. CDR3 nucleotide sequence: TGCAGCGCATTGGGTGACACCCGCTCCTACAATGAGCAGTTCTTC. It translates to CSALGDTRSYNEQFF.

The sample holds a few counts of this clone. The V and J genes are TRBV2 and TRBJ1-1; no clear D. The germline gives CDR1 SNHLY, CDR2 FYNNEI. The CDR3 extends over 13 amino acids. Trimming pared 2 bases from V and 6 bases from J, leaving 10 bases between. The CDR3 DNA sequence: TGTGCCAGCAGTGAATTGAGCGGCTCTGAAGCTTTCTTT. Protein: CASSELSGSEAFF. The entire variable domain, with the rest obtained from reference TRBV2 and TRBJ1-1, is as follows: EPEVTQTPSHQVTQMGQEVILRCVPISNHLYFYWYRQILGQKVEFLVSFYNNEISEKSEIFDDQFSVERPDGSNFTLKIRSTKLEDSAMYFCASSELSGSEAFFGQGTRLTVV.

This chain connects TRBV5-1 to TRBJ1-5, with a tentative D call TRBD1 (5 bases). The CDR3 covers 12 residues. Germline CDR1 reads SGHRS; CDR2 reads YFSETQ. V dropped 5 bases and J dropped 11 bases, with 14 bases sitting between them. The CDR3 region is CASRFDTGAQHF. The CDR3 DNA follows: TGCGCCAGCAGATTCGATACGGGGGCCCAGCATTTT.

This chain links TRBV27 with TRBJ1-1; 7 nucleotides line up with TRBD1. The V and J ends lost 3 bases and 1 base, in that order; junction bases with no gene match: 5. Germline CDR1 is MNHEY and CDR2 is SMNVEV (reference sequence). This CDR3 contains 15 residues. As DNA, the CDR3 is TGTGCCAGCAGTTTTGGGGGACAGCGGAACACTGAAGCTTTCTTT. Translation: CASSFGGQRNTEAFF.

The chain recombines TRBV7-2 with TRBJ2-3, with 9 bases identical to TRBD1. V trimming: 4 bases; J trimming: 6 bases; junction bases outside the gene matches: 20. CDR3 length equals 19 residues. Germline assignment: CDR1 SGHTA and CDR2 FQGNSA. The CDR3 nucleotides are TGTGCCAGCAGCTCCCTCACCGGGGACAGGGTGGGGGAAGGGGATACGCAGTATTTT. It encodes CASSSLTGDRVGEGDTQYF.

This sequence joins TRBV19 and TRBJ2-1, with TRBD2 identical over 12 bases. Germline V gene sequence: CDR1 LNHDA, CDR2 SQIVND (reference sequence). There are 15 residues in the CDR3. Trimming took 6 bases from V and 7 from J; bases not matched to a gene: 7. This chain's CDR3 is CASSFPSGGVNEQFF. Written as DNA, the CDR3 is TGTGCCAGTAGCTTCCCTAGCGGGGGGGTTAATGAGCAGTTCTTC.

The chain carries TRBV6-4 and TRBJ2-1; 7 bases match TRBD1. The CDR3 runs 14 residues. Germline loops: CDR1 MRHNA, CDR2 SNTAGT. J was trimmed by 4 bases and V by 6 bases; bases with no gene match: 6. The CDR3 loop is CASSVGQEYNEQFF. DNA for the CDR3: TGTGCCAGCAGCGTAGGACAGGAGTACAATGAGCAGTTCTTC.

The CDR3 region has the DNA TGCGCCAGCAGCTTGGGTAGCGGGGGGTACACAGATACGCAGTATTTT. Translated, it gives CASSLGSGGYTDTQYF. The V and J genes are TRBV5-1 and TRBJ2-3; the match to TRBD2 covers 10 bases. Germline-derived CDR1 and CDR2 are SGHRS and YFSETQ. V lost 0 bases and J lost 2; bases outside the gene matches: 3. The CDR3 contains 16 residues.

The chain carries TRBV11-2 and TRBJ1-2; D remains ambiguous. The CDR3 consists of 15 residues. Trimming left V 5 bases short and J 2 bases short, with 15 bases between. The V gene's germline CDR1 is SGHAT and CDR2 FQNNGV. DNA of the CDR3: TGTGCCAGCAGCGCCCCCAGAGGAAAAAACTATGGCTACACCTTC. Translation: CASSAPRGKNYGYTF.

The J gene is TRBJ1-5, the V gene TRBV18; 7 bases map to TRBD1. Looked up from germline, CDR1 is KGHSH and CDR2 is LQKENI. V shed 3 bases, J shed 2 bases, and the junction held 16 bases outside the gene matches. This CDR3 region has 19 residues. Written as DNA, the CDR3 is TGTGCCAGCTCACCTCAGGAGGGGGCGTCGGGTGGGGGCAATCAGCCCCAGCATTTT. It translates to CASSPQEGASGGGNQPQHF.

This clone was observed at least ten times. The chain has TRBV7-6 and TRBJ2-7; 8 positions match TRBD1. After removal of 9 bases from V and 2 bases from J, the junction contained 9 bases not matched to a gene. CDR1 and CDR2 from the germline V gene are SGHVS and FNYEAQ. The CDR3 has 14 residues. CDR3 sequence reads: CASSGLDRAYEQYF. The DNA for the CDR3 is TGTGCCAGTTCCGGGCTGGACAGGGCCTACGAGCAGTACTTC.

As regards this clone: The same CDR3 can be traced to other DNA sequences in this sample. The chain joins TRBV4-1 to TRBJ2-1; 11 bases fit TRBD2. The V gene's germline CDR1 is MGHRA and CDR2 YSYEKL. V lost 1 base, J lost 0 bases, and 8 bases stayed unmatched. This CDR3 comprises 19 residues. CDR3 sequence reads: CASSQVPSGGMSSYNEQFF. CDR3 sequence (DNA): TGCGCCAGCAGCCAAGTCCCTAGCGGGGGGATGAGCTCCTACAATGAGCAGTTCTTC.

This clone has more than one count but fewer than ten. This chain connects TRBV5-4 to TRBJ1-2; D uncertain. The germline V and J ends were trimmed by 6 bases and 4 bases, with 16 bases remaining between them. Germline CDR1 SGHNT, CDR2 YYREEE (reference sequence). This CDR3 contains 14 residues. CDR3 DNA: TGTGCCAGCACCTCCGCACTGAGCGGCTATGGCTACACCTTC. Its protein product is CASTSALSGYGYTF.

The CDR3 sequence is CASSFGTGNEQYF. The CDR3 bases are TGCGCCAGCAGCTTTGGGACAGGGAACGAGCAGTACTTC. The J gene is TRBJ2-7, the V gene TRBV5-1; 9 nucleotides agree with TRBD1. Germline V gives CDR1 SGHRS, CDR2 YFSETQ. The CDR3 runs 13 residues. V trimming: 2 bases; J trimming: 5 bases; junction bases outside the gene matches: 2.

This clone was found a few times. The chain links TRBV5-6 to TRBJ2-5, with D perhaps matching TRBD2 (5 bases). With 1 base removed from V and 5 bases from J, the gap between germline ends came to 18 bases. Per the germline V gene, CDR1 is SGHDT and CDR2 is YYEEEE. The CDR3 loop spans 16 amino acids. DNA for the CDR3: TGTGCCAGCAGCTTGCCAGAATGGACTGCCGGGGAGACCCAGTACTTC. It codes for CASSLPEWTAGETQYF.

The V call is TRBV28, the J call TRBJ1-1, with a possible D match to TRBD1 (5 bases). V dropped 4 bases and J dropped 0 bases, with 9 bases sitting between them. The CDR3 totals 14 residues. Germline V gene lookup returns CDR1 MDHEN and CDR2 SYDVKM. The DNA of the CDR3 is TGTGCCAGCAGTTACACGGGGGTGAACACTGAAGCTTTCTTT. The encoded protein is CASSYTGVNTEAFF. The entire variable domain, with the rest obtained from reference TRBV28 and TRBJ1-1, is as follows: DVKVTQSSRYLVKRTGEKVFLECVQDMDHENMFWYRQDPGLGLRLIYFSYDVKMKEKGDIPEGYSVSREKKERFSLILESASTNQTSMYLCASSYTGVNTEAFFGQGTRLTVV.